These 9 T cell receptor beta chains came from one sample sequenced in a study of metastatic and nonmetastatic thyroid tumors. TCRdb re-processed the PCR reads through MiXCR. In the table there are approximately 13,000 clones, approximately 26% of which are singletons. Patients were all untreated before their thyroid surgery. Material for sequencing was blood. The receptor set was obtained from a male donor with papillary thyroid cancer or a benign thyroid nodule (not recorded which). Some clones in this sample may be carry-over from other donors' samples.

The chain carries TRBV28 and TRBJ2-6; tentatively, D is TRBD2 (6 bases). There are 15 residues in the CDR3. Germline V gives CDR1 MDHEN, CDR2 SYDVKM. The V end was cut by 3 bases, the J end by 2 bases, with 8 bases between. The CDR3 DNA reads TGTGCCAGCAGTTTGGAGGGTCCTGGGGCCAACGTCCTGACTTTC. Translated, it gives CASSLEGPGANVLTF.

This clone came up a few times. The CDR3 spells CASSLSGAEDTGELFF. In DNA, the CDR3 is TGTGCCAGCAGTTTGTCCGGGGCGGAGGACACCGGGGAGCTGTTTTTT. The chain links TRBV28 to TRBJ2-2, with D perhaps being TRBD1 or TRBD2 (5 bases each). The CDR3 length is 16 residues. Germline CDR1 MDHEN, CDR2 SYDVKM. Trimming shortened V by 3 bases and J by 3 bases, and 14 bases separated the two germline ends.

This clone was observed a handful of times. The V call is TRBV10-1, the J call TRBJ2-2; 10 bases are a match to TRBD2. The length of the CDR3 is 16 residues. J lost 4 bases, V lost 5 bases, and 7 bases had no gene match. Germline V lookup: CDR1 WNHNN, CDR2 SYGVQD (reference sequence). The CDR3 nucleotides read TGCGCCAGCAGTCATTCCCGGACTAGCGGCACCGGGGAGCTGTTTTTT. Amino acid sequence: CASSHSRTSGTGELFF.

This clone was seen at least ten times. Since the CDR3 does not end with the conserved phenylalanine or tryptophan, this likely comes from a read error. The rearrangement joins TRBV11-3 to TRBJ2-1; D unresolved. There are 13 residues in the CDR3. Deletions cut 6 bases from V and 13 bases from J, with 19 bases between. Per the germline V gene, CDR1 is SGHNT and CDR2 is YENEEA. The CDR3 DNA follows: TGTGCCAGCAGTGGTCGACCCACCAGGCCCCAGTTCCTC. Translating it yields CASSGRPTRPQFL.

The V call is TRBV6-2 or TRBV6-3, the J call TRBJ2-7, with TRBD2 as a possible D gene (5 bases). CDR1 is MNHEY, CDR2 SVGEGT, per germline. This CDR3 spans 14 amino acids. Trimming stripped 6 bases from V and 3 bases from J, with 15 bases between. The CDR3 nucleotides read TGTGCCAGCAGCCCCTTAGGACTCTTCTACGAGCAGTACTTC. It is translated as CASSPLGLFYEQYF.

This clone was counted a few times. The rearrangement joins TRBV6-2 or TRBV6-3 to TRBJ2-2; 7 bases line up with TRBD1. The CDR3 has 15 amino acids. Trimming cost V 0 bases and J 7 bases; bases outside gene matches: 5. Germline CDR1 is MNHEY and CDR2 is SVGEGT. The CDR3 loop reads CASSYSQGEGGELFF. The CDR3 coding sequence is TGTGCCAGCAGTTACTCCCAGGGGGAAGGCGGGGAGCTGTTTTTT.

This clone was seen only a few times. The chain couples TRBV28 to TRBJ2-7; no clear D. The germline V gene has CDR1 MDHEN and CDR2 SYDVKM. Trimming removed 5 bases from V and 3 bases from J, with 11 bases in between. This CDR3 is built from 13 residues. The CDR3, as DNA: TGTGCCAGCAGTGACCTAGGAGACTACGAGCAGTACTTC. It translates to CASSDLGDYEQYF.

This clone was recorded a few times. This chain links TRBV6-2 or TRBV6-3 with TRBJ2-7; 8 nucleotides agree with TRBD2. The J segment lost 4 bases and the V segment lost 7 bases, leaving 3 bases of the junction unmatched. This CDR3 contains 12 residues. Germline values: CDR1 MNHEY, CDR2 SVGEGT. CDR3 amino acids: CASIAGMYEQYF. The CDR3 DNA is TGTGCCAGCATAGCGGGGATGTACGAGCAGTACTTC.

In its sample, this clone ranks as medium-sized. The chain has TRBV5-1 and TRBJ2-7, with D perhaps TRBD2 (5 bases). This CDR3 has 14 residues. Trimming took off 3 bases at V and 4 bases at J, with 14 bases between the two ends. Germline CDR1 reads SGHRS; CDR2 reads YFSETQ. As DNA, the CDR3 is TGCGCCAGCAGCTCTAGCCCCGGTGGTTACGAGCAGTACTTC. Residues: CASSSSPGGYEQYF.